These 11 T cell receptor beta chains share one sample of origin, sequenced in a study of T cells in tuberculosis. Sequenced by immunoSEQ multiplex PCR; TCRdb stores in-frame clones only, minus some. The profile shows just under 45,000 clones, roughly 94% of them singletons. The sequenced sample consisted of PBMCs. These receptor sequences come from a donor aged 10-30 years with latent tuberculosis or without tuberculosis infection. Some clones in this sample may be carry-over from other donors' samples.

The genes are TRBV6-1 and TRBJ2-7; D ambiguous. V lost 4 bases, J lost 5 bases, and 6 bases lay in between. The germline gives CDR1 MNHNS, CDR2 SASEGT. The CDR3 covers 11 residues. Here the CDR3 reads CASSVTHEQYF. The CDR3 coding sequence is TGTGCCAGCAGTGTAACACACGAGCAGTACTTC.

The chain is built from TRBV5-1 and TRBJ1-2; 9 nucleotides line up with TRBD1. Germline V gene data show CDR1 as SGHRS and CDR2 as YFSETQ. The CDR3 has 16 amino acids. V shed 2 bases, J shed 5 bases, and the junction held 10 bases outside the gene matches. The CDR3 loop reads CASSLAPEQGAYGYTF. The DNA of the CDR3 is TGCGCCAGCAGCTTAGCCCCCGAACAGGGGGCGTATGGCTACACCTTC.

This clone was observed once. Different DNA sequences within this sample yield the same CDR3. V is TRBV28 and J is TRBJ1-2, with 10 bases fitting TRBD1. The CDR3 length is 13 residues. The V gene end was trimmed by 6 bases and the J gene end by 5 bases; junction bases not matched to a gene: 3. Germline V gene sequence: CDR1 MDHEN, CDR2 SYDVKM. Here the CDR3 reads CASRRTGGYGYTF. The CDR3 DNA is TGTGCCAGCAGGAGGACAGGGGGGTATGGCTACACCTTC.

This clone was seen once. The chain has TRBV4-1 and TRBJ2-3, with 15 bases aligning to TRBD2. The V gene end was trimmed by 1 base and the J gene end by 6 bases; junction bases not matched to a gene: 5. The CDR3 length is 17 residues. Germline V lookup: CDR1 MGHRA, CDR2 YSYEKL. The CDR3 coding sequence is TGCGCCAGCAGCCAAGTCGGGACTAGCGGGAGGAAGGATACGCAGTATTTT. Protein sequence: CASSQVGTSGRKDTQYF.

The V gene is TRBV30, the J gene TRBJ2-7, with 11 bases identical to TRBD2. The V and J ends lost 3 bases and 0 bases, in that order; junction bases with no gene match: 1. The CDR3 runs 14 residues. Germline CDR1 reads GTSNPN; CDR2 reads SVGIG (reference sequence). CDR3: CAWRLAGGSYEQYF. Written as DNA, the CDR3 is TGTGCCTGGAGGCTAGCGGGAGGCTCCTACGAGCAGTACTTC.

The chain combines TRBV13 with TRBJ2-1; 7 bases align to TRBD2. Germline CDR1 reads PRHDT; CDR2 reads FYEKMQ (reference sequence). Losses at the gene ends were 0 bases for V and 2 bases for J; bases not matched to a gene: 7. The CDR3 has 17 residues. CDR3 in DNA: TGTGCCAGCAGCTTAGGCCTGGCTAGCGGAGCCTACAATGAGCAGTTCTTC. This sequence encodes CASSLGLASGAYNEQFF.

This rearrangement joins TRBV5-1 to TRBJ2-5; no firm D call. The CDR3 runs 15 residues. The V end was cut by 3 bases, the J end by 2 bases, with 14 bases between. Germline CDR1 is SGHRS and CDR2 is YFSETQ. This CDR3 is CASSSASTEQETQYF. CDR3 DNA sequence: TGCGCCAGCAGCTCGGCCTCGACGGAGCAAGAGACCCAGTACTTC.

The chain is built from TRBV10-1 and TRBJ1-3, with D possibly being TRBD1 (6 bases). The V and J ends lost 1 base and 2 bases respectively, with 6 bases between them. The germline V gene encodes CDR1 WNHNN and CDR2 SYGVQD (reference sequence). The CDR3 loop spans 14 amino acids. CDR3 loop: CASSEWTAGNTIYF. The CDR3 nucleotides read TGCGCCAGCAGTGAGTGGACAGCTGGAAACACCATATATTTT.

The chain couples TRBV7-2 to TRBJ1-2; no clear D. CDR3 length: 15 amino acids. Germline V gene data show CDR1 as SGHTA and CDR2 as FQGNSA. Trimming pared 1 base from V and 3 bases from J, leaving 12 bases between. The chain's CDR3 is CASSLVIRGDYGYTF. DNA of the CDR3: TGTGCCAGCAGCTTAGTAATCCGGGGTGACTATGGCTACACCTTC. Based on the CDR3 plus reference TRBV7-2 and TRBJ1-2, the full variable domain is GAGVSQSPSNKVTEKGKDVELRCDPISGHTALYWYRQSLGQGLEFLIYFQGNSAPDKSGLPSDRFSAERTGGSVSTLTIQRTQQEDSAVYLCASSLVIRGDYGYTFGSGTRLTVV.

The V call is TRBV30, the J call TRBJ2-2; perhaps TRBD1 as D (5 bases). The CDR3 runs to 15 residues. V dropped 0 bases and J dropped 6 bases, with 14 bases sitting between them. Germline V lookup: CDR1 GTSNPN, CDR2 SVGIG (reference sequence). The CDR3 nucleotides read TGTGCCTGGAGTGTACGCAGGGATGGAGCCGGGGAGCTGTTTTTT. Translated: CAWSVRRDGAGELFF.

V usage is TRBV10-2 and J usage is TRBJ2-7; 8 bases agree with TRBD1. From germline, CDR1 is WSHSY and CDR2 SAAADI. CDR3 size: 15 residues. Trimming at V came to 10 bases and at J to 1 base, leaving 12 bases not matched to a gene. In nucleotides, the CDR3 is TGCGCCACCCTAAAACAAACAGGGGGGTCCTACGAGCAGTACTTC. Translating gives CATLKQTGGSYEQYF.